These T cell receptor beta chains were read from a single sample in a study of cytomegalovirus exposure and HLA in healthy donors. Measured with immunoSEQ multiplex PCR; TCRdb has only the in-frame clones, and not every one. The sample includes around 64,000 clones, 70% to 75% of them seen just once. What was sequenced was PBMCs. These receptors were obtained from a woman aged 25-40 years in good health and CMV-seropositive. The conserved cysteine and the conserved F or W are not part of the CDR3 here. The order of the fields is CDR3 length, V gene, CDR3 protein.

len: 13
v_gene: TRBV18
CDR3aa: ASSPTDRSNYGYT

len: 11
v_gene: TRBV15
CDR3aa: ATGQGGRYEQY

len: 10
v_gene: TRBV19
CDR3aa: ASKRGTGELF

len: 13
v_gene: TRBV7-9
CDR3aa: ASSLGGGSHYEQY

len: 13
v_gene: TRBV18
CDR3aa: ASSPTGTGGNGYT

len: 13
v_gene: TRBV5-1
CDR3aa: ASSSGTGNTGELF

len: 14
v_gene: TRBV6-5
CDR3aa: ASSYARQVADNEQF

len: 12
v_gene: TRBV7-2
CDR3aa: ASSLQGANYGYT

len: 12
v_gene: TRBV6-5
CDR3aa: ASSYSRLGAEAF

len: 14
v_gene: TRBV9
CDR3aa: AERGEGHFCTGELF

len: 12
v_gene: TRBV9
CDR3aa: ASRCHGSYNEQF

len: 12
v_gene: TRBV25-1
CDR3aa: ASSVLADYNEQF

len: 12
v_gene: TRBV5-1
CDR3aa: ASSKGLTTGELF

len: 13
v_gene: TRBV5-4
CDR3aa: ASSLSGDGTDTQY

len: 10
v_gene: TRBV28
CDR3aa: ASSLRQRGYT

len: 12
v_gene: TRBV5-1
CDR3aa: ASSRTGSTDTQY

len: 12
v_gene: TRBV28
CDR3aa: ASSLPGGKTEAF

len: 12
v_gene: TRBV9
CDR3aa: ASSPDRGGTEAF

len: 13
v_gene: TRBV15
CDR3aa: ATSTYRTGNQPQH

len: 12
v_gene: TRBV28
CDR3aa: ASSLLEGATEAF

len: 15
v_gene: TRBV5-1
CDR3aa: ASSFGQGDLGSYEQY

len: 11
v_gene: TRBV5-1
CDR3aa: ASSFHRNTEAF

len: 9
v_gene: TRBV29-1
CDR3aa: SVGGGGGYT

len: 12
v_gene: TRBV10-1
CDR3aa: ASRSDSEADTQY

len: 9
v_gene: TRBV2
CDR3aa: ASSIAYEQY

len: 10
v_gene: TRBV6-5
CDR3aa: ASRLGTAGYT

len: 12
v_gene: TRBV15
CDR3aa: ATSHSGANQPQH

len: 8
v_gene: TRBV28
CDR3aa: ATLGGGYT

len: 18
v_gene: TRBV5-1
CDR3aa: ASSGTPSDRGHSGANVLT

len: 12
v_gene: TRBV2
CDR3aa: ASSSMDRSNEQF

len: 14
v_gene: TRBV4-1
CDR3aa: ASSLLDIISYNEQF

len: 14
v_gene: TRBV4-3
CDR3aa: ASSQDLGQMNTEAF

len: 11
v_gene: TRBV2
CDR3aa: ASSLDRDQPQH

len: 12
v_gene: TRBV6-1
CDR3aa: ASSEALKSYEQY

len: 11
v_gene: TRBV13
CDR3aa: ASSLQGTDTQY

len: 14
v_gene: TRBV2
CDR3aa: ASSPFLAGAGNEQF

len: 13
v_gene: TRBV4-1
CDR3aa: ASSQTGTSDNEQF

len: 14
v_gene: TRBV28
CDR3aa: ASSLSRTGGRQPQH

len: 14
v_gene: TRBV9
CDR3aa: ASSVTTGGLGEKLF

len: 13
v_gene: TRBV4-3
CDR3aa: ASSQDWGVNYGYT

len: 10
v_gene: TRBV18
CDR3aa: ASSPGHTEAF

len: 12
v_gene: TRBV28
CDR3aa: ASRLTGPPDTQY

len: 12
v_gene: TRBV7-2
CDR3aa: ASSVDTYSYEQY

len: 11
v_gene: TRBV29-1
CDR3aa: SVSPGDPDEQF

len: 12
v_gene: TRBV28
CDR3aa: ASRHQGANTEAF

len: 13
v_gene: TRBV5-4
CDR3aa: ASTNGGVSIGEAF

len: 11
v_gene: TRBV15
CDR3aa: ATSRGTDTEAF

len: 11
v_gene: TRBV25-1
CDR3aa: ASSELGANEQY

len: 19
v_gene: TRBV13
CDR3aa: ASSFRTGIYGTSLNTGELF

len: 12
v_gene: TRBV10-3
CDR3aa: AISERTGNYEQY

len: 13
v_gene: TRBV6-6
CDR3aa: ASSQSGAGNQPQH

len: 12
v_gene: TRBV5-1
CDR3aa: ASSFEGGNQPQH

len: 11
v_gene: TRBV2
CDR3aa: ASRFTVNTEAF